This T cell receptor (beta chain) was documented in a study of T cell changes during pregnancy in multiple sclerosis (dated by TCRdb to about 2019). Notes on the research overall: In women with multiple sclerosis, the researchers looked at how the T cell repertoire shifted as pregnancy progressed.

The method behind the library was the immunoSEQ multiplex PCR assay. In its TCRdb copy, this immuneACCESS table keeps in-frame sequences only and misses some clones. Where compared with another copy, unresolved V genes explain less than half of these, and the others have no known cause. For this sample there are over 80,000 clones; around 93% appear just once. 1.3% to 1.5% of the sample lies in the top ten. Comments on this clone: This clone's antigen is unknown. No per-base quality is available; no much larger clone lies one base away.

The CDR3 starts with the cysteine, ends with the phenylalanine, and has 15 residues. Only CDR3 DNA is held: 45 bases, read in frame from base 1. V has 0 bases trimmed and J has 5 bases trimmed; junction bases matching no gene number 4. Based on the germline V gene, the CDR1 and CDR2 sequences are SGDLS and YYNGEE. The clonotype was recovered from a female donor in good health, enrolled as a control in a pregnancy study. This specimen consisted of peripheral blood, obtained in the third trimester of pregnancy. The rearranged segments are TRBV9 and TRBJ2-5; a stretch of 10 junction bases matches TRBD2. The nucleotides read TGTGCCAGCAGCGTAGCGACTAGCGGGTGGGAGACCCAGTACTTC. Protein translation: CASSVATSGWETQYF.